This TCR beta chain was captured by sequencing in a study of T cells in Graves' hyperthyroidism and ophthalmopathy (dated by TCRdb to about 2019). About the study as a whole: A discovery cohort of around 100 patients, roughly 45 with Graves' ophthalmopathy and more than 55 with stable Graves' hyperthyroidism, was used to find distinguishing TCR V-J signatures. Once sampling was done, hyperthyroidism patients were given methimazole at a starting dose of 30 mg daily, whereas ophthalmopathy patients were given high-dose intravenous methylprednisolone. In addition, the study compared T-cell repertoires in thyroid tissue and in blood from five to seven Graves' hyperthyroidism patients. The paper reports TCR Vbeta CDR3 sequencing of fewer than 150 peripheral blood samples: 43 ophthalmopathy, roughly 80 hyperthyroidism and approximately 17 progressor patients. Prospective prediction of ophthalmopathy was tested in an independent validation cohort consisting of some 19 hyperthyroidism patients and approximately 16 patients who later progressed to ophthalmopathy. The 80 to 100 discovery patients were randomly divided into training and test sets at a 7:3 ratio. Here is what the overall study found, with its caveats: No statistical method was used to fix the sample size in advance, and group allocation was not hidden from the investigators. A model built on a 13 V-J signature distinguished ophthalmopathy from stable hyperthyroidism, reaching around 87% sensitivity and about 81% specificity in cross-validation and 80%/75% in testing. In validation, the model predicted progression to ophthalmopathy a median of roughly 6.5 months before onset, with about 70% sensitivity and roughly 73% specificity. Most expanded thyroid clonotypes (frequency above 0.001) were also detected in blood, a finding suggesting that blood repertoires may reflect thyroid immune responses.

Graves' hyperthyroidism was defined as stable when no progression to ophthalmopathy occurred over 18 months of follow-up. The hyperthyroidism patients were between 18 and 65 years old and newly diagnosed, with a disease duration of less than 2 months. The study excluded patients with uncontrolled infections, other autoimmune diseases, pregnancy or lactation. Clinical symptoms, serum thyroxine and TRAb, thyroid ultrasound, and orbital computed tomography formed the basis for the diagnoses. Total RNA was extracted using Trizol reagent, and RNA quality was assessed on an Agilent 2100 Bioanalyzer. TCR beta CDR3 regions were amplified from RNA transcripts. A first-round RT-PCR of the TCR CDR3 used the HTBI primer set with the Qiagen OneStep RT-PCR kit. The libraries were constructed in a second round of multiplex PCR and then size-selected and purified. The libraries were sequenced on an Illumina HiSeq2000 using paired-end 100 bp reads. In the paper's pipeline: SOAPnuke was used to process the raw data, throwing out any read that contained adapters or uncalled bases, had a mean Phred below 15, or lacked an exact constant-primer or identifier match. High-quality paired reads were merged with COPE v1.2.5, and unique nucleotide sequences were defined as clonotypes. Clonotypes were aligned to IMGT TRBV, TRBD and TRBJ reference segments using MiTCR v1.1. Analysis was restricted to V-J combinations with a frequency above 0.0001, which covered 99.2% of repertoires. The TCS score was defined as F50 (clonal expansion) divided by E x V (chaos), with BLOSUM62-based TCRdist calculated between CDR3 peptides within each V-J. Welch's t-statistics and random forest reduced some 510 V-J features to roughly 13, which were used in a naive Bayes classifier (R e1071). The public sequencing data were trimmed at Q25 with fastp and processed into clonotypes with MiXCR by TCRdb, which kept only in-frame beta chains. Rows merge per CDR3 protein into single entries with the most common DNA and genes. The V and J calls follow TCRdb's processing rather than the paper's. Present in this sample are about 560,000 distinct CDR3 sequences, around 42% of which were seen just once. Of the sample, 8.2% falls within the top ten clones.

This clonotype came up a few times. No cognate antigen has been identified for it. The record has no base qualities; no much larger clone is one base away. The sequencing sample was made of peripheral blood or thyroid tissue (not recorded which). The clonotype was recovered from a young woman with Graves' hyperthyroidism. Donor details come from another sample of the same person, matched by shared clones.

The CDR3 has the sequence CAIRASGTGGLQPQHF. The nucleotide sequence reads TGTGCCATCAGGGCTTCGGGGACAGGGGGCCTTCAGCCCCAGCATTTT. The sequence is built from TRBV10-3 and TRBJ1-5; TRBD1 matches 12 bases in the middle. V is pruned by 6 bases and J by 6 bases, leaving 9 bases of the junction without a gene match. Reading from cysteine to phenylalanine, the CDR3 counts 16 amino acids. The sequence is cut down to CDR3 DNA, 48 bases in frame from base 1. In the germline V gene, CDR1 corresponds to ENHRY and CDR2 to SYGVKD.